The sequence of this T cell receptor (beta chain) was determined in a study of cytomegalovirus exposure and HLA in healthy donors. PCR was performed using 60 Vbeta and 13 Jbeta primers. Libraries were prepared by immunoSEQ multiplex PCR; TCRdb keeps only in-frame clonotypes and omits some of them. Counted here are about 120,000 clones, 76% occurring once; the ten biggest clones make up roughly 12%. Trimming took 6 bases from V and 5 from J; bases not matched to a gene: 1. CDR1 is SNHLY and CDR2 is FYNNEI in the germline V gene. This CDR3 is 12 amino acids long. This clone was recorded a few times. The antigen remains unidentified. At the time of sampling, donors were nominally healthy, though unrecorded immune exposures were likely. Study-wide points: Presence/absence analyses assumed roughly uniform sequencing depth across donors. Later analysis identified a missense DCLRE1C variant that was linked to TCR beta V- and J-gene trimming.

The sample consisted of PBMCs. This sequence originates from a woman in her 40s in good health and CMV-seropositive. The genes are TRBV2 and TRBJ1-1, with 9 bases aligning to TRBD1. CDR3: CASSGQGTEAFF. The CDR3 region has the DNA TGTGCCAGCAGCGGACAGGGGACTGAAGCTTTCTTT.